The 9 T cell receptor beta chains given below trace back to one sample, sequenced in a study of cytomegalovirus exposure and HLA in healthy donors. Vbeta (60) and Jbeta (13) primers were used in the PCR. Only in-frame clones appear in the TCRdb table, and some are missing; sequencing was by immunoSEQ multiplex PCR. The sample shows 150,000 or so clones, approximately 84% of them seen only once. Sequencing input: PBMCs. These receptors were obtained from a man between 25 and 39 years old in good health and CMV-seropositive.

This clone showed up many times. The chain has TRBV2 and TRBJ1-1; 11 bases align to TRBD1. Germline CDR1 and CDR2: SNHLY and FYNNEI. The CDR3 has 14 residues. Trimming cost V 6 bases and J 3 bases; bases outside gene matches: 3. CDR3 loop: CASRSGQGDTEAFF. DNA for the CDR3: TGTGCCAGCAGGTCGGGACAGGGGGACACTGAAGCTTTCTTT.

The chain links TRBV11-2 to TRBJ2-6; D might be TRBD1 (5 bases). This CDR3 has 16 amino acids. V was pared by 8 bases and J by 1 base, with 15 bases between. CDR1 SGHAT and CDR2 FQNNGV come from the germline V gene. CDR3 in amino acids: CASGTGFASGANVLTF. The CDR3 region has the DNA TGTGCCAGCGGTACAGGTTTCGCTTCTGGGGCCAACGTCCTGACTTTC.

V is TRBV30 and J is TRBJ2-7; 11 bases are shared with TRBD1. Germline CDR1 GTSNPN, CDR2 SVGIG (reference sequence). This CDR3 spans 13 amino acids. With V trimmed by 7 bases and J by 3 bases, 5 bases remained unmatched. The CDR3 reads CALGTGGNYEQYF. The CDR3 DNA reads TGTGCCTTAGGGACAGGGGGGAACTACGAGCAGTACTTC.

This clone occurred a few times. The rearrangement joins TRBV6-1 to TRBJ2-3, with a tentative D call TRBD2 (5 bases). The CDR3 runs 12 residues. CDR1 and CDR2 (germline): MNHNS, SASEGT. V lost 6 bases to trimming and J lost 6 bases, with 10 bases between them. CDR3: CASRAPGDTQYF. The CDR3 nucleotides read TGTGCCAGCAGGGCTCCGGGGGATACGCAGTATTTT.

This clone was counted a few times. This chain uses TRBV10-3 with TRBJ1-2; no reliable D call. The V and J ends lost 10 bases and 14 bases respectively, with 20 bases between them. This CDR3 has 11 residues. Germline-derived CDR1 and CDR2 are ENHRY and SYGVKD. The CDR3, as DNA: TGTGCCAGCTCTCAGGATTACTTGTGGACCTTC. Protein product: CASSQDYLWTF.

Remarks on this clone: Its ends do not fully match the called genes, so a read error is possible. The chain uses TRBV6-5 and TRBJ2-7; 10 bases are a match to TRBD1. CDR1 and CDR2 (germline): MNHEY, SVGAGI. The CDR3 runs to 15 residues. This chain's CDR3 is CASSYSGTGAGEQYF. The CDR3 bases are TGTGCCAGCAGCTACTCCGGGACAGGGGCGGGAGAGCAGTACTTC.

This clone has just one count. The chain is built from TRBV5-4 and TRBJ2-4; 8 bases are a match to TRBD2. Germline V gives CDR1 SGHNT, CDR2 YYREEE (reference sequence). CDR3 length: 14 residues. Trimming cost V 0 bases and J 5 bases; bases outside gene matches: 1. This CDR3 reads CASSLAGGENIQYF. The CDR3 DNA sequence: TGTGCCAGCAGCTTGGCCGGGGGGGAAAACATTCAGTACTTC.

This chain links TRBV6-5 with TRBJ2-1; 7 nucleotides line up with TRBD2. V was clipped by 2 bases and J by 12 bases; unmatched bases: 16. The CDR3 runs 16 residues. Germline V CDR1 and CDR2: MNHEY, SVGAGI. CDR3 amino acids: CASSYPWGDYSNWQFF. CDR3 DNA sequence: TGTGCCAGCAGTTACCCCTGGGGGGACTACTCTAATTGGCAGTTCTTC.

This clone was seen a few times. The gene calls are TRBV6-1 and TRBJ1-2; D is unresolved. Trimming removed 9 bases at V and 5 bases at J, with 19 bases between. The CDR3 covers 14 residues. Germline-derived CDR1 and CDR2 are MNHNS and SASEGT. The DNA of the CDR3 is TGTGCCAGTATACCGGGTCCCCCACTTTATGGCTACACCTTC. It codes for CASIPGPPLYGYTF.